This T cell receptor (beta chain) was captured in a study of regulatory T cells in long-lasting Graves disease. The time point: persistent/refractory GD, antithyroid drugs over 5 years with positive TRAb. PBMCs provided the RNA from which the TCR library was made. The CDR3 is made up of 15 amino acids. Germline assignment: CDR1 SGDLS and CDR2 YYNGEE. Trimming removed 4 bases from V and 3 bases from J, with 16 bases in between. This clonotype showed up just a few times. With iRepertoire HTBI primers and Arm-PCR of CDR3 regions, TCR beta libraries were built. MiXCR, run by TCRdb on the multiplex PCR reads, gives a single entry per CDR3 protein. The table shows hundreds of thousands of distinct CDR3 sequences, with around 20% occurring only once.

The sample in question was peripheral blood mononuclear cells (PBMCs), obtained when the disease was refractory, from a patient treated with antithyroid drugs. The chain recombines TRBV9 with TRBJ1-2; no firm D call. This TCR derives from a female donor with Graves disease. CDR3 coding DNA: TGTGCCAGCAGCTCCCCTGCGACGTCTTACTATGGCTACACCTTC. As protein: CASSSPATSYYGYTF. Full variable domain (outside the CDR3, taken from reference TRBV9 and TRBJ1-2): DSGVTQTPKHLITATGQRVTLRCSPRSGDLSVYWYQQSLDQGLQFLIQYYNGEERAKGNILERFSAQQFPDLHSELNLSSLELGDSALYFCASSSPATSYYGYTFGSGTRLTVV.